A selection of T cell receptor beta chains follows, all from one sample in a study of TIL therapy for anti-PD-1-resistant metastatic lung cancer. Here immunoSEQ multiplex PCR was the method, and the copy in TCRdb shows in-frame clones only, minus some. The repertoire consists of 95,000 or so clones, with less than 70% occurring once and the leading ten covering around 9.9%. The sequences come from tumor tissue, collected at baseline. The receptor set was obtained from a person aged 25-79 years with non-small cell lung cancer. Both conserved end residues are part of each CDR3. The D gene is left open where the match is weak. Only part of the rows carry a size: once, few, many, or a class if the clone is expanded.

j_call	v_call	d_call	clone_size	cdr3_aa	cdr3_nt
TRBJ2-6	TRBV6-4	TRBD1	-	CAGPGGENSGANVLTF	TGTGCCGGCCCAGGGGGCGAGAACTCTGGGGCCAACGTCCTGACTTTC
TRBJ2-7	TRBV20-1	-	-	CSASTGAYEQYF	TGCAGTGCTAGTACAGGAGCCTACGAGCAGTACTTC
TRBJ2-7	TRBV4-2	TRBD1	-	CASSQDPRGDRDDEQYF	TGTGCCAGCAGCCAAGACCCCAGGGGGGACAGGGACGACGAGCAGTACTTC
TRBJ1-5	TRBV7-2	-	-	CASSLGGAGLGGNQPQHF	TGTGCCAGCAGCTTAGGGGGTGCAGGCCTCGGAGGCAATCAGCCCCAGCATTTT
TRBJ1-2	TRBV24-1	-	-	CATSEAANGYTF	TGTGCCACCAGTGAAGCAGCGAACGGCTACACCTTC
TRBJ1-2	TRBV28	TRBD1	-	CASSLRDSRGYTF	TGTGCCAGCAGTTTAAGGGACAGTCGGGGCTACACCTTC
TRBJ1-5	TRBV19	-	few	CASSIDLGGYSNQPQHF	TGTGCCAGTAGTATAGATCTGGGGGGATATAGCAATCAGCCCCAGCATTTT
TRBJ2-7	TRBV10-3	-	few	CAISGSTGGAYEQYF	TGTGCCATCAGTGGGTCGACCGGCGGGGCCTACGAGCAGTACTTC
TRBJ2-7	TRBV15	-	-	CATSAGTPPYEQYF	TGTGCCACCAGCGCCGGGACGCCTCCCTACGAGCAGTACTTC
TRBJ1-5	TRBV18	-	-	CASSLIRTADSNQPQHF	TGTGCCAGCTCACTAATAAGGACGGCTGATAGCAATCAGCCCCAGCATTTT
TRBJ1-5	TRBV6-2/TRBV6-3	-	-	CASSPMRTVSQPQHF	TGTGCCAGCAGCCCAATGAGGACAGTCTCTCAGCCCCAGCATTTT
TRBJ2-2	TRBV5-4	TRBD1	-	CASSGGQVNTGELFF	TGTGCCAGCAGCGGGGGACAGGTGAACACCGGGGAGCTGTTTTTT
TRBJ2-2	TRBV6-2/TRBV6-3	-	-	CASSLGAGELFF	TGTGCCAGCAGCCTCGGGGCCGGGGAGCTGTTTTTT
TRBJ2-2	TRBV24-1	TRBD2	-	CATKNTGLEGFPGELFF	TGTGCCACCAAGAATACGGGACTAGAAGGATTCCCCGGGGAGCTGTTTTTT
TRBJ2-5	TRBV27	-	-	CASSQRAVETQYF	TGTGCCAGCAGCCAAAGGGCGGTAGAGACCCAGTACTTC
TRBJ2-3	TRBV6-4	TRBD1	-	CASSRSGTGESGTQYF	TGTGCCAGCAGTCGATCCGGGACAGGGGAATCCGGTACGCAGTATTTT
TRBJ2-2	TRBV13	TRBD2	-	CASSFASGRHTGELFF	TGTGCCAGCAGCTTCGCTAGCGGGAGGCACACCGGGGAGCTGTTTTTT
TRBJ1-2	TRBV27	-	-	CASLPRSPGYGYTF	TGTGCCAGCTTACCGAGAAGTCCAGGCTATGGCTACACCTTC
TRBJ2-7	TRBV6-2/TRBV6-3	-	-	CASSSLTIQQYF	TGTGCCAGCAGTTCTTTGACGATTCAGCAGTACTTC
TRBJ2-2	TRBV6-5	-	few	CASGDNTGELFF	TGTGCCAGCGGAGACAACACCGGGGAGCTGTTTTTT
TRBJ2-7	TRBV19	-	-	CASSIVGASSYEQYF	TGTGCCAGTAGTATAGTTGGGGCGAGCTCCTACGAGCAGTACTTC
TRBJ1-4	TRBV7-8	TRBD1	-	CASSLGQAATNEKLFF	TGTGCCAGCAGCCTCGGACAGGCTGCAACTAATGAAAAACTGTTTTTT
TRBJ1-6	TRBV19	-	few	CASSTGASPLHF	TGTGCCAGTAGTACAGGGGCTTCACCCCTCCACTTT
TRBJ1-2	TRBV24-1	TRBD1	-	CATSDSGTGNYGYTF	TGTGCCACCAGTGACTCCGGGACAGGGAACTATGGCTACACCTTC
TRBJ2-3	TRBV7-2	-	once	CASSRFGTDTQYF	TGTGCCAGCAGTCGCTTCGGCACAGATACGCAGTATTTT
TRBJ1-3	TRBV30	-	-	CAWCWNSGNTIYF	TGTGCCTGGTGCTGGAACTCTGGAAACACCATATATTTT
TRBJ2-5	TRBV28	-	-	CASSFGLGGPETQYF	TGTGCCAGCAGTTTTGGCCTGGGGGGGCCAGAGACCCAGTACTTC
TRBJ2-7	TRBV7-9	-	-	CASSSGHYEQYF	TGTGCCAGCAGCTCCGGCCACTACGAGCAGTACTTC
TRBJ2-1	TRBV7-3	-	-	CASSLARSGTPGNEQFF	TGTGCCAGCAGCCTCGCCCGCTCCGGGACCCCAGGCAATGAGCAGTTCTTC
TRBJ2-3	TRBV18	TRBD2	few	CASSPRAGSTDTQYF	TGTGCCAGCTCACCGAGAGCGGGAAGCACAGATACGCAGTATTTT
TRBJ1-3	TRBV20-1	-	few	CSALGGNTIYF	TGCAGTGCCTTAGGCGGAAACACCATATATTTT
TRBJ2-3	TRBV5-8	-	once	CASRVVDTQYF	TGTGCCAGCAGAGTGGTAGATACGCAGTATTTT
TRBJ2-3	TRBV18	-	few	CASSPAGSTDTQYF	TGTGCCAGCTCACCGGCAGGAAGCACAGATACGCAGTATTTT
TRBJ2-5	TRBV29-1	-	-	CSVGGNGQETQYF	TGCAGCGTTGGGGGGAACGGCCAAGAGACCCAGTACTTC
TRBJ2-2	TRBV7-2	-	few	CASSLWGSFVGELFF	TGTGCCAGCAGCTTATGGGGGAGCTTTGTCGGGGAGCTGTTTTTT
TRBJ2-5	TRBV24-1	TRBD2	-	CATSDSLAGETQYF	TGTGCCACCAGTGATTCCCTAGCGGGAGAGACCCAGTACTTC
TRBJ1-1	TRBV5-1	-	few	CASSLANTEAFF	TGCGCCAGCAGCTTGGCGAACACTGAAGCTTTCTTT
TRBJ2-7	TRBV7-2	TRBD1	-	CASSLVQGENEQYF	TGTGCCAGCAGCTTAGTTCAGGGGGAGAACGAGCAGTACTTC
TRBJ2-3	TRBV6-2/TRBV6-3	-	-	CASSYPGFPDTQYF	TGTGCCAGCAGTTACCCGGGTTTTCCAGATACGCAGTATTTT
TRBJ2-7	TRBV5-1	TRBD2	-	CASSSGGSSSYEQYF	TGCGCCAGCAGCTCGGGAGGGTCGAGCTCCTACGAGCAGTACTTC
TRBJ1-4	TRBV4-3	-	-	CASSQDPGLGHGAGSEKLFF	TGCGCCAGCAGCCAAGATCCGGGTCTCGGACATGGGGCAGGGAGTGAAAAACTGTTTTTT
TRBJ2-3	TRBV9	TRBD1	-	CASSAETGGLDTQYF	TGTGCCAGCAGCGCAGAGACAGGGGGTTTAGATACGCAGTATTTT
TRBJ1-5	TRBV28	-	once	CASSGSPSRPYTNQPQHF	TGTGCCAGCTCAGGCAGCCCCAGCCGCCCATATACCAATCAGCCCCAGCATTTT
TRBJ2-3	TRBV5-1	-	-	CASRPRDRSTDTQYF	TGCGCCAGCAGGCCCCGGGACCGAAGCACAGATACGCAGTATTTT
TRBJ2-5	TRBV24-1	-	-	CATSEAPGSQETQYF	TGTGCCACCAGTGAAGCTCCGGGCTCCCAAGAGACCCAGTACTTC
TRBJ2-7	TRBV3-1/TRBV3-2	TRBD2	-	CARATKRKTSGCEQYF	TGTGCCAGAGCCACCAAAAGGAAGACTAGCGGGTGCGAGCAGTACTTC
TRBJ2-7	TRBV19	TRBD2	-	CASSLGTSGRGTYKQYF	TGTGCCAGTAGTTTAGGGACTAGCGGGAGAGGAACCTACAAGCAGTACTTC
TRBJ1-2	TRBV28	-	-	CASSPGGGIGNYGYTF	TGTGCCAGCAGCCCTGGGGGGGGAATCGGTAACTATGGCTACACCTTC
TRBJ2-2	TRBV29-1	-	-	CSVEGVTGELFF	TGCAGCGTTGAAGGGGTCACCGGGGAGCTGTTTTTT
TRBJ2-7	TRBV28	-	-	CASRDSSTTPYEQYF	TGTGCCAGCAGAGATTCTTCGACAACCCCCTACGAGCAGTACTTC
TRBJ1-1	TRBV11-2	-	few	CASSPGAVLKVVFF	TGTGCCAGCAGCCCCGGGGCGGTCCTCAAAGTGGTATTCTTT